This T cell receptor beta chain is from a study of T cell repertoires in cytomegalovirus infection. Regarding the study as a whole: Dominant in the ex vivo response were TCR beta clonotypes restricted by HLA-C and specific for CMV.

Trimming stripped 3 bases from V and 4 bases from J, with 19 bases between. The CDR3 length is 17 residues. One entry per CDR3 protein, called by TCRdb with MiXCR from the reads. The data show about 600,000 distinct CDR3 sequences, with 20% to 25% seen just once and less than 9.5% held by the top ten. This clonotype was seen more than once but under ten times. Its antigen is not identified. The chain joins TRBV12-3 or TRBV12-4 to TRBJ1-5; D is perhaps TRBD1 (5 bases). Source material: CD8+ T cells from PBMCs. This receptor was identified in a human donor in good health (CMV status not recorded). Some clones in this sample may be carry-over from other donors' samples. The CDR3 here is CASSLTFDGAGNQPQHF. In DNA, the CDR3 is TGTGCCAGCAGTTTGACCTTTGACGGGGCGGGGAATCAGCCCCAGCATTTT.